This record looks at one TCR beta chain sequence and its context. The sample belongs to a study of blood T cell repertoires in COVID-19. Original data processing: Reference gene primer amplification in the assay estimated nucleated cell counts. Sequencing was performed with immunoSEQ multiplex PCR; in TCRdb, only in-frame clones are kept and a portion is missing. V, J and clone size are taken as reported in that table, and D and trimming were inferred from the DNA itself. The sample consists of about 160,000 clones, under 90% of them appearing once. CDR1 SGHNT and CDR2 YYREEE come from the germline V gene (reference sequence). V gave up 3 bases and J gave up 4 bases; unmatched junction bases: 6. CDR3 length: 16 residues. Across 24 US areas, participants ranged in age from roughly 18 to 95 years.

This TCR was recovered from a woman aged 55-70 years who had recovered from COVID-19. The sample was PBMCs or T cells enriched from blood (not recorded which). The J gene is TRBJ2-3, the V gene TRBV5-4; 12 bases are a match to TRBD2. CDR3 sequence reads: CASSSASGGAADTQYF. The DNA of the CDR3 is TGTGCCAGCAGCTCCGCTAGCGGGGGGGCGGCAGATACGCAGTATTTT. Full variable domain (missing parts from reference TRBV5-4 and TRBJ2-3): ETGVTQSPTHLIKTRGQQVTLRCSSQSGHNTVSWYQQALGQGPQFIFQYYREEENGRGNFPPRFSGLQFPNYSSELNVNALELDDSALYLCASSSASGGAADTQYFGPGTRLTVL.